This T cell receptor beta chain was found in a study of identifying expanded T cells in peripheral blood. Worth noting for this clone: What it binds is not known.

Collection occurred without any documented infections or immune events in donors. Findings and limits, study-wide: Differentially abundant clones: about 1.1 between replicates, 15 to 17 at around 2 weeks, under 25 at four. Variance in clone template counts between roughly 2-week samples significantly increased with total template count across all healthy donors.

With 0 bases removed from V and 0 bases from J, the gap between germline ends came to 9 bases. The CDR3 consists of 17 residues. Germline CDR1 reads SGHVS; CDR2 reads FQNEAQ. Measured with immunoSEQ multiplex PCR; TCRdb has only the in-frame clones, and not every one. This table has over 85,000 clones, approximately 89% appearing once. V and J are TRBV7-8 and TRBJ2-6; D is ambiguous. The specimen sequenced was blood. The sequence derives from a person between 18 and 69 years old in good health. CDR3 loop: CASSLAPGFSGANVLTF. The CDR3 nucleotides are TGTGCCAGCAGCTTAGCTCCCGGGTTCTCTGGGGCCAACGTCCTGACTTTC. The full variable domain, its missing parts supplied by reference TRBV7-8 and TRBJ2-6, is GAGVSQSPRYKVAKRGQDVALRCDPISGHVSLFWYQQALGQGPEFLTYFQNEAQLDKSGLPSDRFFAERPEGSVSTLKIQRTQQEDSAVYLCASSLAPGFSGANVLTFGAGSRLTVL.